This TCR beta chain appears in the sequencing data of a study of shared clonotypes between healthy human individuals. V dropped 0 bases and J dropped 4 bases, with 10 bases sitting between them. CDR1 is SGHRS, CDR2 YFSETQ, per germline. The CDR3 is 15 residues long. Notes on the study in general: It was only blood that was sampled, and tissue repertoires likely differ. With few donors, the genetic and exposure-history diversity represented was limited.

Data came from immunoSEQ multiplex PCR; TCRdb stores just in-frame clones and leaves some out. Of some 2,000,000 clones in the sample, 90% to 97% were seen once. CD45RA+ naive and CD45RA-negative memory subsets were separated from CD4+ cells. Of note for this clone: Its specificity is not known. Other DNA sequences in this specimen translate into the identical CDR3.

This chain uses TRBV5-1 with TRBJ1-4; D may be TRBD1 (6 bases). This TCR came from a man younger than 30 in good health. Sequencing was performed on naive CD4+ T cells sorted from blood. Specified subset: CD45RA+ positively selected. This CDR3 is CASSLEGGDNEKLFF. The CDR3 region has the DNA TGCGCCAGCAGCTTGGAGGGGGGTGATAATGAAAAACTGTTTTTT.